The following is a T cell receptor beta chain sequence with its context. This entry belongs to a study of blood T cell repertoires in COVID-19. Study information: Samples came from the United States, Italy and Spain, spanning acute and convalescent COVID-19. PBMCs, B-cell-depleted T cells, or T cells provided the cDNA or gDNA that made up the material.

Seattle patients were enrolled while actively infected and followed longitudinally. Unmatched junction bases numbered 16, after V lost 1 base and J lost 0 bases. The V gene's germline CDR1 is LGHNT and CDR2 FRNRAP. This CDR3 has 22 amino acids. TCRdb's copy holds only in-frame clones and misses some; the assay was immunoSEQ multiplex PCR. Among about 140,000 clones, 84% were seen once, and the ten largest hold under 10%. This chain uses TRBV12-5 with TRBJ2-2; TRBD2 matches 11 bases. This TCR was recovered from a man aged 30-40 years with COVID-19, enrolled during active disease. Input material: peripheral blood. The CDR3 DNA is TGTGCTAGTGGTTTGGCAACAAGGGGGGGACTAGCGGCCGACTCGAACACCGGGGAGCTGTTTTTT. The encoded protein is CASGLATRGGLAADSNTGELFF.